The clone carrying this T cell receptor beta chain was observed once. Its antigen is currently unknown. CDR1 is SGHRS, CDR2 YFSETQ, per germline. V was clipped by 4 bases and J by 7 bases; unmatched bases: 9. The CDR3 length is 15 residues. The record originates from a study of graft-versus-host responses after intestinal transplantation. Study information: Multivisceral, liver-intestinal, or isolated intestinal grafts were transplanted into recipients.

The study, taken as a whole, reports: Those patients showing graft-donor T cell macrochimerism displayed high graft-versus-host to host-versus-graft clonal ratios in allografts. In recipient marrow, GvH clones were found, and some appeared first in ileum or blood.

The repertoire was sequenced with immunoSEQ multiplex PCR; TCRdb's copy has only in-frame clones and lacks some. This sample carries about 120,000 clones, 90% to 95% of them seen once, and the ten largest clones take around 0.12%. Here the sequenced sample was unstimulated CD4+ T cells sorted from spleen or lymph node cells, taken before intestinal transplant. The chain recombines TRBV5-1 with TRBJ1-5; 9 positions match TRBD1. This TCR came from a human donor who received an intestinal transplant. The CDR3 protein is CASSIQGARGQPQHF. The DNA for the CDR3 is TGCGCCAGCAGCATACAGGGGGCCCGGGGACAGCCCCAGCATTTT.